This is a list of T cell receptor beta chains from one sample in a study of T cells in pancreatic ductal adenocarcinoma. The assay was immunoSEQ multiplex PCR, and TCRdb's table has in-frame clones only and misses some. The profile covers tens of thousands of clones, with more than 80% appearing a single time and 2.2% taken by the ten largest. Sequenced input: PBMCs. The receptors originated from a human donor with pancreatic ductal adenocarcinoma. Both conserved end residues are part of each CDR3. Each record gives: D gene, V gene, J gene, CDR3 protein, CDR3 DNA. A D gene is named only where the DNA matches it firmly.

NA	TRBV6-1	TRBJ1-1	CASRQENLNTEAFF	TGTGCCAGCAGGCAGGAGAACCTGAACACTGAAGCTTTCTTT
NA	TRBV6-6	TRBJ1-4	CASSYSSGREEKLFF	TGTGCCAGCAGTTACTCCTCGGGACGCGAGGAAAAACTGTTTTTT
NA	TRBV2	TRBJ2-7	CASNHLDSYEQYF	TGTGCCAGCAATCATCTGGATTCCTACGAGCAGTACTTC
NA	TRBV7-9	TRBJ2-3	CASSPVQRGTDTQYF	TGTGCCAGCAGCCCTGTGCAGCGGGGCACAGATACGCAGTATTTT
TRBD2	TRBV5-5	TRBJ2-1	CASSSSGGSYDNEQFF	TGTGCCAGCAGCTCTTCGGGCGGGAGTTATGACAATGAGCAGTTCTTC
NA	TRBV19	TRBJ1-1	CASSQAYYLNTEAFF	TGTGCCAGTAGTCAGGCTTACTACCTGAACACTGAAGCTTTCTTT
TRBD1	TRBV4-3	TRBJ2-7	CASSQVIFKGQGYYEQYF	TGCGCCAGCAGCCAGGTCATTTTTAAGGGACAGGGGTACTACGAGCAGTACTTC
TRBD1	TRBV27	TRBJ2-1	CASSSPSRQGGNEQFF	TGTGCCAGCAGTTCCCCTTCTCGACAGGGCGGGAATGAGCAGTTCTTC
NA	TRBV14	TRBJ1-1	CASSQGVSTEAFF	TGTGCCAGCAGCCAAGGGGTCAGCACTGAAGCTTTCTTT
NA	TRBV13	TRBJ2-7	CASSTGFSYEQYF	TGTGCCAGCAGCACCGGGTTCTCCTACGAGCAGTACTTC
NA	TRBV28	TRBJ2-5	CASSLRGVVGTQYF	TGTGCCAGCAGTTTAAGGGGGGTTGTCGGGACCCAGTACTTC
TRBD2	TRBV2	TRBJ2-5	CASSEAPLAGEETQYF	TGTGCCAGCAGTGAAGCACCACTAGCGGGGGAAGAGACCCAGTACTTC
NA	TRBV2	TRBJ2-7	CASNEDSYEQYF	TGTGCCAGCAATGAGGACTCCTACGAGCAGTACTTC
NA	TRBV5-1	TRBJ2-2	CASSPGHRNTGELFF	TGCGCCAGCAGCCCCGGGCATAGGAACACCGGGGAGCTGTTTTTT
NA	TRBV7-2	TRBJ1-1	CASSLVAGDNTEAFF	TGTGCCAGCAGCTTAGTCGCAGGGGATAACACTGAAGCTTTCTTT
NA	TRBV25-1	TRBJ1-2	CASSARQPYGYTF	TGTGCCAGCAGTGCCCGACAGCCTTATGGCTACACCTTC
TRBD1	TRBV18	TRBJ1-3	CASSPSGQGAGNTIYF	TGTGCCAGCTCACCCTCGGGACAGGGTGCTGGAAACACCATATATTTT
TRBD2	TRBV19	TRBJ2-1	CASIGRARNNEQFF	TGTGCCAGTATTGGGAGGGCCAGAAACAATGAGCAGTTCTTC
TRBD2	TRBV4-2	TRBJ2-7	CASSPVRAGGPREQYF	TGTGCCAGCAGCCCCGTGAGGGCGGGAGGGCCGAGGGAGCAGTACTTC